A single sample gave rise to the 22 T cell receptor beta chains below, sequenced in a study of identifying expanded T cells in peripheral blood. Sequencing used immunoSEQ multiplex PCR; TCRdb keeps in-frame clones, though not all of them. This table holds around 81,000 clones, 70% to 90% found once. Sequenced input: blood. The source is a person between 18 and 75 years old in good health.

The rearrangement joins TRBV13 to TRBJ2-7, with D possibly matching TRBD1 (6 bases). The germline gives CDR1 PRHDT, CDR2 FYEKMQ (reference sequence). With 3 bases removed from V and 5 bases from J, the gap between germline ends came to 11 bases. The CDR3 is 13 residues long. The CDR3 spells CASSLATGHEQYF. CDR3 sequence (DNA): TGTGCCAGCAGCTTGGCTACAGGGCACGAGCAGTACTTC.

The CDR3 protein is CASSWTSYNSPLHF. The CDR3 nucleotides read TGTGCCAGTAGTTGGACCTCCTATAATTCACCCCTCCACTTT. The gene calls are TRBV19 and TRBJ1-6; no definite D call. Germline CDR1 is LNHDA and CDR2 is SQIVND (reference sequence). The CDR3 runs to 14 residues. V dropped 5 bases and J dropped 0 bases, with 5 bases sitting between them.

The chain uses TRBV7-9 and TRBJ2-7; D is unclear. This CDR3 has 12 amino acids. V gave up 1 base and J gave up 2 bases, with 3 bases separating them. The germline gives CDR1 SEHNR, CDR2 FQNEAQ (reference sequence). The CDR3 loop is CASSLGTYEQYF. Here the CDR3 DNA reads TGTGCCAGCAGCTTAGGGACCTACGAGCAGTACTTC.

This chain joins TRBV20-1 and TRBJ2-7; D is ambiguous. Trimming cost V 4 bases and J 4 bases, with 8 bases left between them. The CDR3 length is 11 residues. Germline lookup yields CDR1 DFQATT and CDR2 SNEGSKA (reference sequence). CDR3 protein: CSANLGYEQYF. The CDR3 bases are TGCAGTGCTAACCTAGGGTACGAGCAGTACTTC.

The chain is built from TRBV30 and TRBJ1-2; 11 nucleotides line up with TRBD1. Germline V gene sequence: CDR1 GTSNPN, CDR2 SVGIG (reference sequence). J lost 7 bases, V lost 0 bases, and 10 bases had no gene match. This CDR3 region has 16 residues. The CDR3 reads CAWSVGQGASGSGYTF. DNA of the CDR3: TGTGCCTGGAGTGTCGGACAGGGGGCTTCTGGTAGTGGCTACACCTTC.

This chain joins TRBV25-1 and TRBJ1-1; D is ambiguous. CDR1 and CDR2 from the germline V gene are MGHDK and SYGVNS. The CDR3 runs to 11 residues. V shed 3 bases and J shed 9 bases, with 8 bases lying between them. This CDR3 reads CASSDAVKAFF. CDR3 in DNA: TGTGCCAGCAGTGATGCCGTGAAAGCTTTCTTT.

The chain uses TRBV2 and TRBJ2-1; D uncertain. The CDR3 covers 16 residues. V was shortened by 6 bases and J by 7 bases, with 22 bases between the two germline ends. Germline V CDR1 and CDR2: SNHLY, FYNNEI. CDR3 sequence (DNA): TGTGCCAGCAGGGAATCGACGGATAGCCCCGTGAATGAGCAGTTCTTC. It encodes CASRESTDSPVNEQFF. Drawing the rest from reference TRBV2 and TRBJ2-1, the complete variable domain is EPEVTQTPSHQVTQMGQEVILRCVPISNHLYFYWYRQILGQKVEFLVSFYNNEISEKSEIFDDQFSVERPDGSNFTLKIRSTKLEDSAMYFCASRESTDSPVNEQFFGPGTRLTVL.

This clone occurred once. The J gene is TRBJ2-7, the V gene TRBV2, with D possibly being TRBD2 (5 bases). The CDR3 runs to 12 residues. Trimming removed 8 bases from V and 5 bases from J, with 13 bases in between. The germline V gene has CDR1 SNHLY and CDR2 FYNNEI. CDR3 amino acids: CASAPRGNEQYF. Written as DNA, the CDR3 is TGTGCCAGCGCCCCACGAGGGAACGAGCAGTACTTC.

This clone occurred once. V and J are TRBV2 and TRBJ1-4; D is uncertain. Germline V gives CDR1 SNHLY, CDR2 FYNNEI. The CDR3 is 13 amino acids. V shed 4 bases and J shed 7 bases, with 10 bases lying between them. CDR3 DNA: TGTGCCAGCAGTGGAGGGATGAGTGAAAAACTGTTTTTT. Translating gives CASSGGMSEKLFF.

The chain uses TRBV11-2 and TRBJ2-6; no reliable D call. The germline gives CDR1 SGHAT, CDR2 FQNNGV. The CDR3 length is 13 residues. V was shortened by 2 bases and J by 2 bases, with 1 base between the two germline ends. The CDR3, as DNA: TGTGCCAGCAGCTTAACTGGGGCCAACGTCCTGACTTTC. It specifies CASSLTGANVLTF.

V is TRBV7-1 and J is TRBJ1-2; 9 bases line up with TRBD1. TRBV7-1 is annotated as an ORF whose role is uncertain. V lost 5 bases and J lost 6; bases outside the gene matches: 7. The CDR3 is made up of 14 amino acids. In nucleotides, the CDR3 is TGTGCCAGCAGCCATCACAGGGGGCGGCATGGCTACACCTTC. Its translation: CASSHHRGRHGYTF.

This chain joins TRBV6-6 and TRBJ2-7; 9 bases fit TRBD1. CDR3 size: 14 residues. V was clipped by 5 bases and J by 6 bases; unmatched bases: 8. The germline V gene has CDR1 MNHNY and CDR2 SVGAGI (reference sequence). The CDR3 reads CASSPGDRVGEQYF. CDR3 nucleotide sequence: TGTGCCAGCAGTCCCGGGGACAGGGTGGGCGAGCAGTACTTC.

This rearrangement joins TRBV5-6 to TRBJ2-2, with a possible D match to TRBD1 (6 bases). CDR1 SGHDT and CDR2 YYEEEE come from the germline V gene. CDR3 length equals 14 residues. V was trimmed by 2 bases and J by 9 bases, leaving 14 bases between them. CDR3 amino acids: CASSFGQLRRELFF. The CDR3 bases are TGTGCCAGCAGCTTCGGACAGCTTCGGAGGGAGCTGTTTTTT.

The chain is built from TRBV9 and TRBJ1-6, with 7 bases identical to TRBD1. Germline values: CDR1 SGDLS, CDR2 YYNGEE. J was trimmed by 7 bases and V by 1 base; bases with no gene match: 11. CDR3 length: 17 residues. The CDR3 reads CASSVSSHRGLNSPLHF. CDR3 bases: TGTGCCAGCAGCGTATCTAGCCACAGGGGATTAAATTCACCCCTCCACTTT.

The chain recombines TRBV6-1 with TRBJ2-7, with D possibly matching TRBD1 (6 bases). This CDR3 comprises 15 residues. Germline V CDR1 and CDR2: MNHNS, SASEGT. Trimming pared 6 bases from V and 2 bases from J, leaving 17 bases between. The CDR3 region is CASRSQGSFAYEQYF. CDR3 nucleotide sequence: TGTGCCAGCAGGTCGCAGGGGTCCTTCGCCTACGAGCAGTACTTC.

The V call is TRBV5-4, the J call TRBJ1-1; possible D gene TRBD1, 5 bases. The germline V gene encodes CDR1 SGHNT and CDR2 YYREEE (reference sequence). The V end lost 0 bases, the J end lost 2 bases, and 11 bases lay between the germline ends. The length of the CDR3 is 15 residues. The CDR3 sequence is CASSLGPGGNTEAFF. In nucleotides, the CDR3 is TGTGCCAGCAGCTTGGGGCCGGGGGGAAACACTGAAGCTTTCTTT.

The chain is built from TRBV7-8 and TRBJ1-3; D unresolved. The V and J ends lost 3 bases and 4 bases respectively, with 13 bases between them. Per germline, CDR1 SGHVS and CDR2 FQNEAQ. The CDR3 runs 15 residues. CDR3 in amino acids: CASSLNSLWGNTIYF. The CDR3 region has the DNA TGTGCCAGCAGCTTGAACAGCCTTTGGGGAAACACCATATATTTT.

This clone was seen only once. The gene calls are TRBV2 and TRBJ2-1; D is unclear. The germline CDR1 and CDR2 sequences are SNHLY and FYNNEI. CDR3 length: 15 residues. The ends were cut back, 6 bases at V and 0 bases at J, with 12 bases in the middle. This CDR3 reads CASRSELSSYNEQFF. CDR3 nucleotides: TGTGCCAGCAGATCCGAGCTGAGCTCCTACAATGAGCAGTTCTTC.

This clone was detected a few times. The chain uses TRBV5-4 and TRBJ1-2, with unresolved D. The length of the CDR3 is 15 residues. The V end lost 1 base, the J end lost 3 bases, and 13 bases lay between the germline ends. Per the germline V gene, CDR1 is SGHNT and CDR2 is YYREEE (reference sequence). In nucleotides, the CDR3 is TGTGCCAGCAGCTTGAAAATGTTATGGGACTATGGCTACACCTTC. This codes for CASSLKMLWDYGYTF.

The gene calls are TRBV5-5 and TRBJ1-1; no reliable D call. CDR1 and CDR2 (germline): SGHKS, YYEKEE (reference sequence). The V end was cut by 4 bases, the J end by 4 bases, with 17 bases between. This CDR3 is built from 15 residues. CDR3 in DNA: TGTGCCAGCAGCATCCTGGTCCATCTAAGCACTGAAGCTTTCTTT. The encoded protein is CASSILVHLSTEAFF. Based on the CDR3 plus reference TRBV5-5 and TRBJ1-1, the full variable domain is DAGVTQSPTHLIKTRGQQVTLRCSPISGHKSVSWYQQVLGQGPQFIFQYYEKEERGRGNFPDRFSARQFPNYSSELNVNALLLGDSALYLCASSILVHLSTEAFFGQGTRLTVV.

The rearrangement joins TRBV2 to TRBJ1-4; 7 bases are a match to TRBD1. V lost 6 bases to trimming and J lost 0 bases; unmatched junction nucleotides: 4. The V gene's germline CDR1 is SNHLY and CDR2 FYNNEI. The CDR3 runs 15 residues. The CDR3 sequence: CASSAQGTTNEKLFF. The CDR3 DNA sequence: TGTGCCAGCAGCGCACAGGGGACAACTAATGAAAAACTGTTTTTT.

The CDR3 DNA is TGTGCCAGCAGTCGACCCAGTTTGGGCAAAAACATTCAGTACTTC. This sequence encodes CASSRPSLGKNIQYF. V is TRBV5-6 and J is TRBJ2-4; D is unresolved. V lost 5 bases to trimming and J lost 3 bases, with 15 bases between them. The CDR3 is made up of 15 amino acids. Germline V CDR1 and CDR2: SGHDT, YYEEEE.